This TCR beta chain was profiled in a study of cytomegalovirus exposure and HLA in healthy donors. Whole-study results and caveats: Near-uniform donor sequencing depth was presumed by presence/absence analyses. The study designated about 160 TCR beta chains cytomegalovirus-associated. Later, TCR association rates were found to vary by HLA locus, highest for DRB1 and lowest for HLA-C.

As concerns this clone: What it binds is not known.

CDR1 and CDR2 from the germline V gene are SGDLS and YYNGEE. This CDR3 is built from 15 residues. The V gene lost 4 bases and the J gene lost 3 bases, with 11 bases spanning the gap. The PCR had 60 Vbeta and 13 Jbeta primers. Profiling relied on immunoSEQ multiplex PCR, and the TCRdb table lists in-frame clones only, not all of them. The sample yields roughly 140,000 clones, around four fifths seen once. The V gene is TRBV9, the J gene TRBJ2-6; a weak D match, TRBD1 (5 bases). The receptor was isolated from a male donor in good health and CMV-seronegative. Sequencing was carried out using PBMCs. CDR3 in DNA: TGTGCCAGCAGCCCCCAGGGCCATGGGGCCAACGTCCTGACTTTC. Its protein product is CASSPQGHGANVLTF.